This T cell receptor (beta chain) was profiled in a study of T cells in Graves' hyperthyroidism and ophthalmopathy. Whole-study context: Sampling of peripheral blood happened at initial diagnosis, prior to any treatment. Study findings and constraints: Model-based prediction identified ophthalmopathy a median roughly six months prior to its onset.

The sample holds many counts of this clonotype. Its target is not known. Per the germline V gene, CDR1 is MNHEY and CDR2 is SVGEGT. This CDR3 is 15 amino acids long. V lost 8 bases to trimming and J lost 0 bases, with 16 bases between them. Among the patients, aged 18 to 65, hyperthyroidism was newly diagnosed and had lasted under 2 months. Diagnoses were made from clinical symptoms, serum measures (thyroxine and TRAb), thyroid ultrasound and orbital computed tomography. From RNA transcripts, TCR beta CDR3 regions were amplified. The primer set for the first-round RT-PCR of the TCR CDR3 was HTBI. Via MiXCR, TCRdb re-called the multiplex PCR reads, giving one row per CDR3 protein. The sample has 480,000 or so distinct CDR3 sequences, approximately 15% seen once.

The receptor's source is a woman aged 18-29 years with Graves' hyperthyroidism. The chain employs TRBV6-2 or TRBV6-3 and TRBJ1-1; D is uncertain. The sequencing input was blood. The CDR3 loop is CASLRANPMNTEAFF. In DNA form, the CDR3 reads TGTGCCAGCCTAAGGGCTAATCCCATGAACACTGAAGCTTTCTTT.